Shown below are 20 T cell receptor beta chains from a single sample sequenced in a study of shared clonotypes between healthy human individuals. Clones were read by immunoSEQ multiplex PCR, and TCRdb kept only the in-frame ones, dropping some. The table lists some 500,000 clones, about 80% of them singletons, with less than 15% in the top ten. The sample consisted of PBMCs. The receptors shown here come from a woman aged 40 to 50 in good health. Some clones in this sample may be carry-over from other donors' samples.

The chain is built from TRBV5-1 and TRBJ1-2, with 7 bases fitting TRBD1. This CDR3 contains 13 residues. Germline V gives CDR1 SGHRS, CDR2 YFSETQ. With V trimmed by 4 bases and J by 5 bases, 5 bases remained unmatched. The CDR3 DNA is TGCGCCAGCAGCACGGAGGGGGCTTATGGCTACACCTTC. The encoded protein is CASSTEGAYGYTF.

This chain links TRBV7-9 with TRBJ2-5, with D possibly TRBD1 on 6 matching bases. Germline V gene lookup returns CDR1 SEHNR and CDR2 FQNEAQ (reference sequence). Trimming shortened V by 4 bases and J by 5 bases, and 14 bases separated the two germline ends. The CDR3 sequence is 14 residues long. The CDR3 DNA reads TGTGCCAGCAGCTGGGGCGACAGGCGGGAGACCCAGTACTTC. Translating gives CASSWGDRRETQYF.

V is TRBV18 and J is TRBJ2-7; D could derive from TRBD1 or TRBD2 (5 bases each). Trimming took off 0 bases at V and 7 bases at J, with 10 bases between the two ends. Germline CDR1 KGHSH, CDR2 LQKENI. The CDR3 extends over 13 amino acids. CDR3 sequence (DNA): TGTGCCAGCTCACCACCTATAGGGGAGGAGCAGTACTTC. It specifies CASSPPIGEEQYF.

V is TRBV28 and J is TRBJ2-7; 7 bases line up with TRBD2. The CDR3 totals 14 residues. Germline-derived CDR1 and CDR2 are MDHEN and SYDVKM. With 2 bases clipped from V and 3 bases from J, the junction kept 4 bases outside the gene matches. This CDR3 is CASSLVGGIYEQYF. Written as DNA, the CDR3 is TGTGCCAGCAGTTTAGTGGGAGGGATCTACGAGCAGTACTTC. Looking up the rest from reference TRBV28 and TRBJ2-7 gives the full variable domain: DVKVTQSSRYLVKRTGEKVFLECVQDMDHENMFWYRQDPGLGLRLIYFSYDVKMKEKGDIPEGYSVSREKKERFSLILESASTNQTSMYLCASSLVGGIYEQYFGPGTRLTVT.

The gene calls are TRBV5-1 and TRBJ2-2; no clear D. The CDR3 length is 15 residues. V was pared by 2 bases and J by 0 bases, with 8 bases between. The germline V gene encodes CDR1 SGHRS and CDR2 YFSETQ. CDR3: CASSFLGANTGELFF. CDR3 nucleotide sequence: TGCGCCAGCAGCTTTCTTGGGGCGAACACCGGGGAGCTGTTTTTT.

V is TRBV7-2 and J is TRBJ1-1, with 7 bases matching TRBD1. This CDR3 comprises 18 residues. In germline, CDR1 is SGHTA, CDR2 FQGNSA. Trimming took 2 bases from V and 3 from J; bases not matched to a gene: 15. CDR3 in amino acids: CASSLRGYRGPRDTEAFF. The CDR3 coding sequence is TGTGCCAGCAGCTTAAGGGGCTACAGGGGCCCAAGGGACACTGAAGCTTTCTTT.

The genes are TRBV27 and TRBJ2-2, with 9 bases lining up with TRBD1. The CDR3 has 18 amino acids. V lost 6 bases to trimming and J lost 0 bases; unmatched junction nucleotides: 11. CDR1 and CDR2 (germline): MNHEY, SMNVEV (reference sequence). The CDR3 protein is CASRPGQGQSANTGELFF. The DNA of the CDR3 is TGTGCCAGCAGACCGGGACAGGGACAATCCGCGAACACCGGGGAGCTGTTTTTT.

This clone was counted between two and nine times. The rearrangement links TRBV29-1 to TRBJ1-2; 7 nucleotides align to TRBD1. Germline values: CDR1 SQVTM, CDR2 ANQGSEA. The CDR3 is made up of 11 amino acids. The chain's CDR3 is CRAGTEYGYTF. The CDR3 DNA follows: TGCAGGGCCGGGACAGAGTATGGCTACACCTTC.

As concerns this clone: Mismatch with germline at one junction end may stem from a read error. The chain is built from TRBV7-7 and TRBJ2-3; D not resolved. CDR3 length: 13 amino acids. CDR1 and CDR2 (germline): SSHAT, FNYEAQ (reference sequence). Here the CDR3 reads CASSSLNTDTQYF. DNA for the CDR3: TGTGCTAGCAGCTCCCTTAATACAGATACGCAGTATTTT.

This chain uses TRBV14 with TRBJ2-1; D unresolved. Germline CDR1 and CDR2: SGHDN and FVKESK. The CDR3 is made up of 12 amino acids. V was pared by 1 base and J by 7 bases, with 5 bases between. CDR3 sequence reads: CASSQVRNEQFF. The CDR3 DNA sequence: TGTGCCAGCAGCCAAGTTAGGAATGAGCAGTTCTTC.

V gene TRBV7-2 combines with J gene TRBJ2-3, with 7 positions matching TRBD2. Germline V gives CDR1 SGHTA, CDR2 FQGNSA. With V trimmed by 5 bases and J by 0 bases, 8 bases remained unmatched. This CDR3 has 16 residues. CDR3 amino acids: CASSELAVTSTDTQYF. The DNA of the CDR3 is TGTGCCAGCAGCGAGCTAGCGGTTACCAGCACAGATACGCAGTATTTT.

The chain couples TRBV19 to TRBJ1-2; the D gene is possibly TRBD1 (5 bases). Germline assignment: CDR1 LNHDA and CDR2 SQIVND (reference sequence). The germline V and J ends were trimmed by 2 bases and 7 bases, with 14 bases remaining between them. This CDR3 contains 14 residues. The CDR3 reads CASSIPGPLRGYTF. Written as DNA, the CDR3 is TGTGCCAGTAGTATACCGGGACCACTTCGTGGCTACACCTTC.

This chain links TRBV12-5 with TRBJ2-3; 10 bases agree with TRBD2. The CDR3 loop spans 17 amino acids. Germline V lookup: CDR1 LGHNT, CDR2 FRNRAP. Trimming took 0 bases from V and 2 from J; bases not matched to a gene: 5. CDR3 bases: TGTGCTAGTGGTTTGGTAGTTAGCGGGAGGTTCACAGATACGCAGTATTTT. Translating it yields CASGLVVSGRFTDTQYF.

The V and J genes are TRBV29-1 and TRBJ2-7; 13 bases agree with TRBD2. The CDR3 is made up of 15 amino acids. V shed 1 base, J shed 3 bases, and the junction held 3 bases outside the gene matches. Germline values: CDR1 SQVTM, CDR2 ANQGSEA. The CDR3 loop reads CSVEGTSGSNYEQYF. The CDR3 nucleotides read TGCAGCGTTGAAGGGACTAGCGGGAGTAACTACGAGCAGTACTTC.

A remark on this clone: The identical CDR3 is also encoded by other nucleotide sequences in the sample. This chain links TRBV27 with TRBJ1-5; TRBD1 might be the D (5 bases). CDR1 MNHEY and CDR2 SMNVEV come from the germline V gene (reference sequence). The CDR3 length is 12 residues. The germline V and J ends were trimmed by 4 bases and 9 bases, with 10 bases remaining between them. The CDR3 spells CASSSPGGPQHF. The CDR3 coding sequence is TGTGCCAGCAGTTCACCTGGGGGGCCCCAGCATTTT.

This chain uses TRBV9 with TRBJ2-1, with D perhaps assigned TRBD1 or TRBD2 (6 bases each). The CDR3 spans 14 residues. Trimming removed 4 bases from V and 6 bases from J, with 14 bases in between. Looked up from germline, CDR1 is SGDLS and CDR2 is YYNGEE. The chain's CDR3 is CASSPQGTPNEQFF. CDR3 DNA: TGTGCCAGCAGCCCCCAGGGGACTCCCAATGAGCAGTTCTTC.

This clone turned up a few times. The CDR3, as DNA: TGTGCCAGCAGCCCTCTAGCGGGCGACGAGCAGTACTTC. It yields the protein CASSPLAGDEQYF. The chain employs TRBV7-9 and TRBJ2-7; TRBD2 matches 8 bases. Germline V lookup: CDR1 SEHNR, CDR2 FQNEAQ (reference sequence). J lost 5 bases, V lost 5 bases, and 5 bases had no gene match. The CDR3 contains 13 residues.

The chain combines TRBV18 with TRBJ2-1; 13 bases agree with TRBD2. This CDR3 has 15 amino acids. Germline values: CDR1 KGHSH, CDR2 LQKENI. The ends lost 3 bases at V and 9 bases at J; junction bases unmatched: 5. In DNA form, the CDR3 reads TGTGCCAGCTCACCCGGGACTAGCGGGATCGGTGAGCAGTTCTTC. As protein: CASSPGTSGIGEQFF.

A few counts support this clone. This chain joins TRBV5-6 and TRBJ2-3; D remains unclear. CDR1 and CDR2 (germline): SGHDT, YYEEEE. V gave up 4 bases and J gave up 4 bases, with 16 bases separating them. This CDR3 is 15 amino acids long. The CDR3 reads CASSHAVRSADTQYF. CDR3 DNA sequence: TGTGCCAGCAGCCACGCCGTGAGGTCAGCAGATACGCAGTATTTT.

This clone was counted between two and nine times. The same CDR3 also results from other DNA sequences found in this sample. The chain is built from TRBV6-1 and TRBJ2-7, with 9 positions matching TRBD2. The CDR3 sequence is 15 residues long. Germline V lookup: CDR1 MNHNS, CDR2 SASEGT. V lost 3 bases, J lost 0 bases, and 3 bases stayed unmatched. CDR3 protein: CASSELAGPSYEQYF. The DNA of the CDR3 is TGTGCCAGCAGTGAGCTAGCGGGGCCCTCCTACGAGCAGTACTTC.